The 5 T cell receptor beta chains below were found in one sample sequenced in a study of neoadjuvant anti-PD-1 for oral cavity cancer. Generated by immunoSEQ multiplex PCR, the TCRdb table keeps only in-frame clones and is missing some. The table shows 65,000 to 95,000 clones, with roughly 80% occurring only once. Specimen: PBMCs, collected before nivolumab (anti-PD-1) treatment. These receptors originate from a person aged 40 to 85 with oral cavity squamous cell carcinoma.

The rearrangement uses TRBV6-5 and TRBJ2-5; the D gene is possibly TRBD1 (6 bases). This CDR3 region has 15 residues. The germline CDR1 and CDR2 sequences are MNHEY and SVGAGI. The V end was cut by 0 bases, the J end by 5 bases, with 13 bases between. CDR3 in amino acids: CASSYSSRGGETQYF. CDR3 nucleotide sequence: TGTGCCAGCAGTTACTCGAGCAGGGGTGGCGAGACCCAGTACTTC.

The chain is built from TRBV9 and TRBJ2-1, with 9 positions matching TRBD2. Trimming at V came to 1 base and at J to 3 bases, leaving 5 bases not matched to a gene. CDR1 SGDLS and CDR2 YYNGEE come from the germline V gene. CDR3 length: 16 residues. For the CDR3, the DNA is TGTGCCAGCAGCGTATCGACTAGCGGAAACTACAATGAGCAGTTCTTC. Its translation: CASSVSTSGNYNEQFF.

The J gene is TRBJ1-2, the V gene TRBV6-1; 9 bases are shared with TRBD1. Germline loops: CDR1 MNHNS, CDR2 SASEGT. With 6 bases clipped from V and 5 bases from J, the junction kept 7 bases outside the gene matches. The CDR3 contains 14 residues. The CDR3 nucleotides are TGTGCCAGCAGGAGGGACAGGGCGGGATATGGCTACACCTTC. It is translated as CASRRDRAGYGYTF.

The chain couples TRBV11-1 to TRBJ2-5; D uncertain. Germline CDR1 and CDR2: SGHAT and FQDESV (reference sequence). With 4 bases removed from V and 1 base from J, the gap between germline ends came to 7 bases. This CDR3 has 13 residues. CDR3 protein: CASSSEIQETQYF. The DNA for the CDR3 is TGTGCCAGCAGCTCCGAAATCCAAGAGACCCAGTACTTC.

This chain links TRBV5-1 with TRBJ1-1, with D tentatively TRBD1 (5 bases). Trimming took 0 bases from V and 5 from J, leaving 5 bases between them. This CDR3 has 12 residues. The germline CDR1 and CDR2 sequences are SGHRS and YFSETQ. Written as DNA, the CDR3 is TGCGCCAGCAGCTTGGAGGGGACTGAAGCTTTCTTT. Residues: CASSLEGTEAFF.